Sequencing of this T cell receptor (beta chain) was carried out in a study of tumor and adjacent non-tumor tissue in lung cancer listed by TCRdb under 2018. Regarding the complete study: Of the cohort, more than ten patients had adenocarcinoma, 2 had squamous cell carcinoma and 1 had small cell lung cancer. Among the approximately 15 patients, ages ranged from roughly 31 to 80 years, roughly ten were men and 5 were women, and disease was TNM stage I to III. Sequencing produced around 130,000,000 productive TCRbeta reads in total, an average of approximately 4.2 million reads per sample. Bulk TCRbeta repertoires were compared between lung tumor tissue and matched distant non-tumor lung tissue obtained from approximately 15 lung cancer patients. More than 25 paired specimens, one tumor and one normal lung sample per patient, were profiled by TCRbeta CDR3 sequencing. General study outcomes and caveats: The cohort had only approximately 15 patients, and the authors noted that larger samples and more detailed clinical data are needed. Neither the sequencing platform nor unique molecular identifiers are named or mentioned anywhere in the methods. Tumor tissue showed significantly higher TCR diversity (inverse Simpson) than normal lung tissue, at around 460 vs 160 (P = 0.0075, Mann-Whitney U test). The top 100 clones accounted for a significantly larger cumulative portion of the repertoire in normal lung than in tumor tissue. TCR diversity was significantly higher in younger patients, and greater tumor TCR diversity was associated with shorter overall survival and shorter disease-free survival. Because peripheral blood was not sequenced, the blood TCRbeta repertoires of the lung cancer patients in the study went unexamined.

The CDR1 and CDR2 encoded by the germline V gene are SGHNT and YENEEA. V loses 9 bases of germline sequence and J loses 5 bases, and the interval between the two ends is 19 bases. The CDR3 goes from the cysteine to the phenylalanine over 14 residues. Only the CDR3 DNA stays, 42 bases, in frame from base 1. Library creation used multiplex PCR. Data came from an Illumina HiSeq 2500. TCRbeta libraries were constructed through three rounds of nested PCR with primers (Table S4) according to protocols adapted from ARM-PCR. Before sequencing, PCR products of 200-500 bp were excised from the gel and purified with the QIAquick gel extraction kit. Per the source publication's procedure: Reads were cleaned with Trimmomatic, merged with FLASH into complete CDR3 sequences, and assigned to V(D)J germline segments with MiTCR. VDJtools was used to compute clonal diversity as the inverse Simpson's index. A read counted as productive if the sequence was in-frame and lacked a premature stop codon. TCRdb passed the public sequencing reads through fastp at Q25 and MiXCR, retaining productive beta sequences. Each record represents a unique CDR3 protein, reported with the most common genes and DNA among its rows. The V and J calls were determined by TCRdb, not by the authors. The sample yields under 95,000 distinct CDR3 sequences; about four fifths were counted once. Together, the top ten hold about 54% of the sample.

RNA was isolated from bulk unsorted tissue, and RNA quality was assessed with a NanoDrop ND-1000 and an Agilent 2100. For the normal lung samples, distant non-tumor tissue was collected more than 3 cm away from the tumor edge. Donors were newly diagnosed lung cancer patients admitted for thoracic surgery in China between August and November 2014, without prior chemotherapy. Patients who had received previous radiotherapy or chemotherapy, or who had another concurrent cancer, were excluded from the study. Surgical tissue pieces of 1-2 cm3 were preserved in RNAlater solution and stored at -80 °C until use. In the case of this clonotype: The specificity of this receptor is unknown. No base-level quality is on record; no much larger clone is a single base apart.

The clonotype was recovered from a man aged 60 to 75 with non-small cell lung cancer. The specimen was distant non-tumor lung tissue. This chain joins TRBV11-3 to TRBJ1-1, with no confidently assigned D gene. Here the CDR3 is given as CASISHGLQTEAFF. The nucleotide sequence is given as TGTGCCAGTATCTCGCACGGACTGCAGACTGAAGCTTTCTTT.